This T cell receptor (beta chain) comes out of a study of T-cell reconstitution after alpha-beta-depleted transplantation in children. V lost 4 bases, J lost 3 bases, and 4 bases lay in between. The CDR3 runs to 11 residues. Germline assignment: CDR1 SGHRS and CDR2 YFSETQ. As regards this clonotype: Its antigen remains unknown.

Study outcomes and limitations: Several hundred graft clones that had expanded were reportedly the source of alpha-beta T cells about two months after transplant. Surviving recipient cells, namely T cells and thymic progenitors, were the source of high day-60 TCRbeta diversity in some patients. One year after transplant, T-cell counts and diversity came mostly from newly produced T cells.

Unique molecular identifiers were incorporated into the prepared TCRbeta library. TCRdb independently ran MiXCR on the PCR reads; one entry per CDR3 protein. Of 45,000 to 60,000 distinct CDR3 sequences listed, 50% to 55% are singletons. This material consisted of peripheral blood, taken before TCRalphabeta/CD19-depleted stem cell transplant. The chain combines TRBV5-1 with TRBJ2-5; D remains unclear. The source is a boy under three years old with SCID, due to receive a stem cell transplant. This CDR3 reads CASSTKETQYF. For the CDR3, the DNA is TGCGCCAGCAGCACAAAAGAGACCCAGTACTTC.